This TCR beta chain came from a study of graft-versus-host responses after intestinal transplantation (dated by TCRdb to 2020 to 2022). About the study as a whole: The transplants that recipients received were multivisceral, liver-intestinal, or isolated intestinal. Every recipient was given anti-thymocyte globulin induction, then maintenance tacrolimus and steroids for roughly 3 years. Instead of going to the commercial service, samples from three later patients were sequenced in-house on an Illumina MiSeq and processed with MiXCR. The cohort enrolled 20 to 30 intestinal transplant recipients, one of whom was a retransplant, and a few patients without pretransplant specimens were excluded. After intestinal transplantation, graft-versus-host and host-versus-graft alloreactive T cell clones in the graft, circulation and bone marrow were tracked using bulk TCR-beta CDR3 sequencing. To identify alloreactive clones, pre-transplant mixed lymphocyte reaction products were sequenced and compared with unstimulated pre-transplant donor and recipient T cells. Donor T cell macrochimerism was defined as a peak of at least 4% donor T cells among recipient peripheral blood mononuclear cells.

Including the terminal cysteine and phenylalanine, the CDR3 comprises 16 residues. The kept DNA is CDR3 alone, 48 bases in frame from the first base. For CDR1 and CDR2, the germline V gene lists SGHVS and FQNEAQ. V loses 8 bases, J loses 2 bases, and the germline ends lie 19 bases apart. Study-level results and caveats: The conclusions were limited by the relatively low number and heterogeneity of the intestinal transplant patients. Patients with donor T cell macrochimerism had high GvH to HvG T cell clonal ratios in their allografts. GvH clones turned up in recipient bone marrow, with some appearing earlier in ileal mucosa or blood, a pattern consistent with an intestinal mucosal origin. Early after transplant, peak levels of circulating GvH clones were associated with declines in HvG clones.

The library came from the immunoSEQ multiplex PCR assay. For most patients, genomic DNA was isolated with the Qiagen DNeasy Blood and Tissue Kit and shipped frozen to Adaptive Biotechnologies for TCR sequencing. For most patients, genomic DNA was subjected to high-throughput TCR-beta CDR3 sequencing by Adaptive Biotechnologies. In the original analysis: Adaptive's ImmunoSEQ software was the source of the TCR sequencing data for fewer than 20 patients, while three other patients were processed with MiXCR and VDJtools. CD4 versus CD8 sorting errors were corrected by removing sequences found in both subsets at a frequency ratio below 5:1. CDR3 nucleotide sequences shared by donor and recipient were removed because the origin of these sequences could not be assigned. At least 2-fold expansion over unstimulated cells and a minimum CFSE-low frequency of 0.002% (template counts) or 0.001% (read counts) were required for clones to be classified as alloreactive. Mappable clones were those detected in sequenced pre-transplant spleen, lymph node, or MLR CFSE-low populations of the donor or recipient. The cumulative frequency of alloreactive clones was calculated as a percentage of all sequences, weighted by copy number. This is the immuneACCESS table as TCRdb keeps it, with only in-frame sequences that have V and J called. A part of the clones is gone; compared with another copy, unresolved V genes explain less than half, and the rest is unexplained. V, J and clone size reflect that table, while D and trimming were determined from the DNA. This sample has approximately 75,000 clones in its table, and about 90% of those were observed once. The ten largest account for less than 5% of the sample.

The time point tag for this specimen amounts to: cells obtained before transplantation from donor or recipient. CD3+CD4+ and CD3+CD8+ populations were FACS-sorted from unstimulated pre-transplant donor and recipient cells taken from spleen or lymph nodes. Notes on this clone: The specificity of this receptor is unknown. No quality values exist for individual bases; no much larger clone is one base distant.

This clonotype was obtained from a human donor who was the organ donor for an intestinal transplant. Recombination linked TRBV7-8 to TRBJ2-1, and the D gene may be TRBD2, 6 bases matching. Here the sequenced sample was unstimulated CD8+ T cells sorted from spleen or lymph node cells, taken before transplant. Read as DNA, the sequence is TGTGCCAGCCAGGCATGGTGGGGGGTTCCCTACAATGAGCAGTTCTTC. Translated, this gives CASQAWWGVPYNEQFF.